These 24 T cell receptor beta chains share one sample of origin, sequenced in a study of T cells of healthy individuals. A single record per CDR3 protein comes from TCRdb applying MiXCR to the 5' RACE reads. Among about 57,000 distinct CDR3 sequences listed, about 17% were seen once. The receptor set was obtained from a human donor in good health.

This clonotype was observed a handful of times. The gene calls are TRBV28 and TRBJ2-3; D is possibly TRBD2 (6 bases). Germline CDR1 and CDR2: MDHEN and SYDVKM. This CDR3 has 15 amino acids. Trimming pared 8 bases from V and 0 bases from J, leaving 15 bases between. The CDR3 region is CASDSASVSTDTQYF. As DNA, the CDR3 is TGTGCCAGCGATTCCGCTAGCGTAAGCACAGATACGCAGTATTTT. Based on the CDR3 plus reference TRBV28 and TRBJ2-3, the full variable domain is DVKVTQSSRYLVKRTGEKVFLECVQDMDHENMFWYRQDPGLGLRLIYFSYDVKMKEKGDIPEGYSVSREKKERFSLILESASTNQTSMYLCASDSASVSTDTQYFGPGTRLTVL.

The J gene is TRBJ2-7, the V gene TRBV27; the match to TRBD2 covers 11 bases. The CDR3 contains 17 residues. Germline V gene data show CDR1 as MNHEY and CDR2 as SMNVEV (reference sequence). V gave up 6 bases and J gave up 4 bases; unmatched junction bases: 14. The CDR3 DNA reads TGTGCCAGCAGCGGTCCTTCAGTAACTAGCGGGAGTTACGAGCAGTACTTC. Amino acids: CASSGPSVTSGSYEQYF.

V usage is TRBV9 and J usage is TRBJ2-5, with 13 bases matching TRBD2. Per germline, CDR1 SGDLS and CDR2 YYNGEE. V lost 4 bases to trimming and J lost 3 bases; unmatched junction nucleotides: 3. The CDR3 contains 15 residues. CDR3 bases: TGTGCCAGCAGCTACGGGACTAGCGGGAAAGAGACCCAGTACTTC. This translates into CASSYGTSGKETQYF.

The rearrangement links TRBV20-1 to TRBJ2-1; TRBD2 might be the D (5 bases). The germline V and J ends were trimmed by 5 bases and 0 bases, with 8 bases remaining between them. Looked up from germline, CDR1 is DFQATT and CDR2 is SNEGSKA (reference sequence). The CDR3 consists of 13 residues. The CDR3 bases are TGCAGTGCTGAGGAGGACTCCTACAATGAGCAGTTCTTC. Translation gives CSAEEDSYNEQFF.

This chain uses TRBV29-1 with TRBJ2-7; TRBD1 aligns across 11 bases. This CDR3 is built from 16 residues. Germline V gene lookup returns CDR1 SQVTM and CDR2 ANQGSEA. Trimming at V came to 6 bases and at J to 2 bases, leaving 12 bases not matched to a gene. In DNA form, the CDR3 reads TGCAGCGTAATCAAAGGACAGGGGGCTCGTCCCTACGAGCAGTACTTC. This encodes CSVIKGQGARPYEQYF.

This clonotype was observed at least ten times. The chain carries TRBV18 and TRBJ1-6, with 10 nucleotides matching TRBD1. The CDR3 has 15 residues. Trimming cost V 4 bases and J 10 bases; bases outside gene matches: 7. The germline V gene encodes CDR1 KGHSH and CDR2 LQKENI. CDR3 DNA: TGTGCCAGCTCACTCGGGACAGGGGCGGAATCACCCCTCCACTTT. The encoded protein is CASSLGTGAESPLHF.

This clonotype occurred a few times. The chain recombines TRBV11-1 with TRBJ2-2, with TRBD2 matching over 10 bases. CDR1 SGHAT and CDR2 FQDESV come from the germline V gene (reference sequence). The V and J ends lost 5 bases and 6 bases, in that order; junction bases with no gene match: 3. The CDR3 sequence is 14 residues long. CDR3 in DNA: TGTGCCAGCAGCACTAGCGGGGACTCCGGGGAGCTGTTTTTT. Translated: CASSTSGDSGELFF.

This clonotype was counted only a few times. The V and J genes are TRBV7-6 and TRBJ2-1, with 13 bases matching TRBD2. The J segment lost 7 bases and the V segment lost 4 bases, leaving 7 bases of the junction unmatched. Looked up from germline, CDR1 is SGHVS and CDR2 is FNYEAQ. The CDR3 sequence is 16 residues long. For the CDR3, the DNA is TGTGCCAGCAGCTCCCAAACTAGCGGGGGGGCTAATGAGCAGTTCTTC. It is translated as CASSSQTSGGANEQFF.

V is TRBV5-4 and J is TRBJ1-1; D not certain. Germline V gives CDR1 SGHNT, CDR2 YYREEE (reference sequence). The CDR3 covers 14 residues. Trimming pared 0 bases from V and 1 base from J, leaving 7 bases between. CDR3 in amino acids: CASSLVQENTEAFF. For the CDR3, the DNA is TGTGCCAGCAGCTTGGTACAAGAGAACACTGAAGCTTTCTTT.

This clonotype was recorded at least ten times. This chain uses TRBV6-5 with TRBJ2-5; perhaps TRBD2 as D (6 bases). This CDR3 contains 14 residues. The V and J ends lost 2 bases and 5 bases respectively, with 12 bases between them. The germline V gene has CDR1 MNHEY and CDR2 SVGAGI. CDR3 nucleotides: TGTGCCAGCAGTTACATCACGGGGGTGGAGACCCAGTACTTC. This codes for CASSYITGVETQYF.

This clonotype was seen repeatedly, ten times or more. The J gene is TRBJ2-7, the V gene TRBV29-1; D remains ambiguous. The CDR3 extends over 12 amino acids. V shed 0 bases and J shed 5 bases, with 8 bases lying between them. Germline V lookup: CDR1 SQVTM, CDR2 ANQGSEA. Here the CDR3 DNA reads TGCAGCGTTGAAGATGAAGGGAACGAGCAGTACTTC. Amino acids: CSVEDEGNEQYF.

This clonotype was seen at least ten times. The chain has TRBV6-6 and TRBJ2-7, with 11 nucleotides matching TRBD2. The V gene's germline CDR1 is MNHNY and CDR2 SVGAGI (reference sequence). The CDR3 is made up of 15 amino acids. V lost 4 bases and J lost 6; bases outside the gene matches: 8. CDR3 amino acids: CASSWGTSGSSEQYF. For the CDR3, the DNA is TGTGCCAGCAGTTGGGGTACTAGCGGGAGCTCCGAGCAGTACTTC.

This clonotype occurred many times. V and J are TRBV19 and TRBJ2-7; TRBD1 agrees at 7 bases. The CDR3 runs to 14 residues. Germline V lookup: CDR1 LNHDA, CDR2 SQIVND (reference sequence). The junction had 8 bases not matched to a gene; V was cut back by 4 bases and J by 5 bases. The DNA for the CDR3 is TGTGCCAGTAGTACCTTTCAGGGGGTCAACGAGCAGTACTTC. Protein sequence: CASSTFQGVNEQYF. The whole variable domain, filled in from reference TRBV19 and TRBJ2-7, reads DGGITQSPKYLFRKEGQNVTLSCEQNLNHDAMYWYRQDPGQGLRLIYYSQIVNDFQKGDIAEGYSVSREKKESFPLTVTSAQKNPTAFYLCASSTFQGVNEQYFGPGTRLTVT.

This clonotype turned up a few times. The chain uses TRBV2 and TRBJ2-2, with 9 positions matching TRBD2. V gave up 2 bases and J gave up 4 bases; unmatched junction bases: 2. There are 15 residues in the CDR3. Germline-derived CDR1 and CDR2 are SNHLY and FYNNEI. For the CDR3, the DNA is TGTGCCAGCAGTGAATTGCGGGGGGGCACCGGGGAGCTGTTTTTT. This sequence encodes CASSELRGGTGELFF.

There are a few counts of this clonotype. V and J are TRBV14 and TRBJ2-7; TRBD2 is a possible D gene (6 bases). V lost 0 bases, J lost 5 bases, and 14 bases lay in between. From germline, CDR1 is SGHDN and CDR2 FVKESK. CDR3 length: 15 amino acids. CDR3 residues: CASSQDPGRGNEQYF. The CDR3 nucleotides read TGTGCCAGCAGCCAAGATCCAGGTCGCGGGAACGAGCAGTACTTC.

The chain is built from TRBV12-3 or TRBV12-4 and TRBJ1-1; D is possibly TRBD1 (6 bases). The CDR3 totals 15 residues. With 3 bases removed from V and 0 bases from J, the gap between germline ends came to 11 bases. The CDR3, as DNA: TGTGCCAGCAGTTTTGGGACATTGCTGAACACTGAAGCTTTCTTT. Amino acid sequence: CASSFGTLLNTEAFF.

This chain links TRBV4-1 with TRBJ2-6; D unresolved. Germline V lookup: CDR1 MGHRA, CDR2 YSYEKL. CDR3 length: 14 residues. V was shortened by 4 bases and J by 2 bases, with 6 bases between the two germline ends. The CDR3 sequence: CASSPEPGANVLTF. The CDR3 DNA is TGCGCCAGCAGCCCGGAACCTGGGGCCAACGTCCTGACTTTC.

The sample holds many counts of this clonotype. The chain carries TRBV28 and TRBJ1-1; D is unresolved. The CDR3 consists of 13 residues. The germline V gene has CDR1 MDHEN and CDR2 SYDVKM. V was pared by 3 bases and J by 1 base, with 6 bases between. The DNA for the CDR3 is TGTGCCAGCAGTTTTGGGGAGAACACTGAAGCTTTCTTT. Translation gives CASSFGENTEAFF.

In this sample, this clonotype turned up once. The chain links TRBV12-3 or TRBV12-4 to TRBJ2-5, with 9 bases that match TRBD1. Germline trimming cut 1 base from V and 6 bases from J; bases unmatched to any gene: 3. This CDR3 comprises 14 residues. The DNA for the CDR3 is TGTGCCAGCAGTTTAGGACAGGGGGAGAAGACCCAGTACTTC. It yields the protein CASSLGQGEKTQYF.

This chain connects TRBV7-2 to TRBJ2-7; D is unresolved. The CDR3 loop spans 13 amino acids. V lost 5 bases and J lost 3, with 11 bases in between. From germline, CDR1 is SGHTA and CDR2 FQGNSA. CDR3 nucleotides: TGTGCCAGCAGCACTGCGGCTGGCTACGAGCAGTACTTC. The encoded protein is CASSTAAGYEQYF.

In this sample, this clonotype is medium-sized. The chain employs TRBV27 and TRBJ1-6, with 7 bases matching TRBD1. This CDR3 region has 15 residues. Germline V gene lookup returns CDR1 MNHEY and CDR2 SMNVEV (reference sequence). V gave up 5 bases and J gave up 11 bases; unmatched junction bases: 12. The CDR3 spells CASSPTDRNTPPLHF. The CDR3 DNA follows: TGTGCCAGCAGTCCGACGGACAGGAACACACCACCCCTCCACTTT.

This chain connects TRBV4-2 to TRBJ2-3, with D possibly TRBD2 on 7 matching bases. CDR3 length: 16 amino acids. Germline V gene lookup returns CDR1 LGHNA and CDR2 YNFKEQ. V shed 5 bases and J shed 6 bases, with 21 bases lying between them. The CDR3 loop is CASSAALAGAGDTQYF. DNA for the CDR3: TGTGCCAGCAGCGCGGCCCTGGCGGGGGCCGGGGATACGCAGTATTTT.

J is TRBJ2-1 and V is TRBV6-5, with TRBD2 identical over 10 bases. CDR1 and CDR2 (germline): MNHEY, SVGAGI. V trimming: 5 bases; J trimming: 7 bases; junction bases outside the gene matches: 8. This CDR3 comprises 15 residues. CDR3 residues: CASSVQASGSNEQFF. As DNA, the CDR3 is TGTGCCAGCAGTGTTCAGGCTAGCGGGAGTAATGAGCAGTTCTTC.

This clonotype occurred many times. This chain joins TRBV20-1 and TRBJ2-7; D gene ambiguous. V gave up 5 bases and J gave up 3 bases, with 17 bases separating them. Germline assignment: CDR1 DFQATT and CDR2 SNEGSKA (reference sequence). CDR3 length: 14 amino acids. CDR3 sequence reads: CSAELVETRYEQYF. The CDR3 region has the DNA TGCAGTGCTGAGCTGGTAGAAACGCGCTACGAGCAGTACTTC.